The clone carrying this T cell receptor beta chain was picked up a small number of times. The data derive from a study of immune heterogeneity within non-small cell lung tumors. CDR3 size: 16 residues. After removal of 7 bases from V and 4 bases from J, the junction contained 14 bases not matched to a gene. Per germline, CDR1 SGHVS and CDR2 FNYEAQ. Multiplex PCR was performed with 32 V and 13 J primers, and it amplified TCR beta CDR3. TCRdb reprocessed the multiplex PCR reads via MiXCR and lists one record per CDR3 protein. The sample holds around 10,000 distinct CDR3 sequences; 25% to 35% are singletons and the top ten take 8.1%. Template was bulk tumor genomic DNA, approximately 600 ng per sample. Surgeons took several biopsies per primary tumor, spaced far apart, during surgery. Undergoing curative surgery were patients whose non-small cell lung cancer was untreated and newly diagnosed.

The sequencing input was lung tumor tissue. The clonotype comes from a woman in her sixties with non-small cell lung cancer. This chain uses TRBV7-6 with TRBJ2-7; 9 bases align to TRBD1. CDR3 sequence reads: CASNPWTGVDSYEQYF. The CDR3 DNA sequence: TGTGCCAGCAACCCCTGGACAGGGGTAGACTCTTACGAGCAGTACTTC.